This T cell receptor (beta chain) is drawn from a study of blood T cell repertoires in COVID-19. Overall study: Collection of acute and convalescent COVID-19 samples took place in the United States, Italy and Spain.

The CDR3 runs to 18 residues. The authors' processing: The assay estimated nucleated cells by amplifying reference gene primers. Libraries were prepared by immunoSEQ multiplex PCR; TCRdb keeps only in-frame clonotypes and omits some of them. The V and J calls and clone size are taken from that table; D and trimming were inferred from the DNA. Of about 72,000 clones in the sample, 86% were seen once. The chain employs TRBV21-1 and TRBJ1-6; the table's D gene call, TRBD1, was not cross checked with the DNA. TRBV21-1 corresponds to a pseudogene. The sequenced sample was peripheral blood. This TCR derives from a woman aged 55-69 years with acute or convalescent COVID-19. The CDR3 DNA follows: TGTGCCAGCATCCTAATCCCCTGTCCGGGACAGTATAATTCACCCCTCCACTTT. Protein sequence: CASILIPCPGQYNSPLHF.